The clone carrying this TCR beta chain has at least ten counts. Its target is not known. From the 5' RACE reads, TCRdb called clonotypes with MiXCR, one entry per CDR3 protein. The data hold 98,000 or so distinct CDR3 sequences, with roughly 11% observed a single time. This entry belongs to a study of early T cells in non-severe SARS-CoV-2 infection. Study as a whole: Unsorted whole blood bulk RNA was sequenced, with unpaired chains.

The V gene's germline CDR1 is SEHNR and CDR2 FQNEAQ (reference sequence). The CDR3 totals 17 residues. After removal of 5 bases from V and 2 bases from J, the junction contained 14 bases not matched to a gene. Study-wide results and limits: Missing private and CD4 specificities, VDJdb matching favored anti-spike CD8 responses.

Sequencing was carried out using whole blood. This TCR derives from an adult who was a healthcare worker with PCR-confirmed SARS-CoV-2 infection or an uninfected control (not recorded which). The V and J genes are TRBV7-9 and TRBJ2-5, with TRBD2 matching 7 bases. The CDR3 here is CASSPRTSQGQQETQYF. The CDR3 nucleotides are TGTGCCAGCAGCCCGAGGACTAGTCAAGGTCAACAAGAGACCCAGTACTTC.